The 17 T cell receptor beta chains presented below share a single source sample, sequenced in a study of blood T cells in healthy people across ages. PCR was performed a second time for about 6 to 11 cycles using a sample-barcoded 5' primer and a J-beta primer mix. Each CDR3 protein gets one entry after TCRdb re-called the 5' RACE reads with MiXCR. The data contain some 940,000 distinct CDR3 sequences, almost 30% of them singletons. These data also featured in a second study, about T cells of mothers and their children.

Sequenced: blood. The source of these receptors is a woman aged 35 to 49 in good health.

Comments on this clonotype: Sequence at one end of the junction differs from germline and may be a read error. This chain joins TRBV5-1 and TRBJ2-6, with D perhaps matching TRBD1 (5 bases). The length of the CDR3 is 16 residues. Germline CDR1 is SGHRS and CDR2 is YFSETQ. The CDR3 loop reads CASSLAQHSGANALTF. CDR3 sequence (DNA): TGCGCCAGCAGCTTGGCCCAGCACTCTGGGGCCAACGCCCTGACTTTC.

As to this clonotype: The junction shows a germline mismatch at one end, possibly a read error. V usage is TRBV20-1 and J usage is TRBJ2-7, with D unclear. This CDR3 is built from 15 residues. CDR1 and CDR2 (germline): DFQATT, SNEGSKA (reference sequence). Here the CDR3 DNA reads TGCAGTGCTAGAGATCGGCCAGACCCTCCCTACGGGCAGTACTTC. Its translation: CSARDRPDPPYGQYF.

The chain links TRBV24-1 to TRBJ2-1, with a tentative D call TRBD1 (6 bases). Looked up from germline, CDR1 is KGHDR and CDR2 is SFDVKD. V shed 4 bases and J shed 0 bases, with 12 bases lying between them. This CDR3 is 16 amino acids long. The CDR3 DNA is TGTGCCACCAGTGACCTGGACAGTAGCTCCTACAATGAGCAGTTCTTC. As protein: CATSDLDSSSYNEQFF.

The V gene is TRBV20-1, the J gene TRBJ1-4; 10 bases align to TRBD1. CDR1 and CDR2 (germline): DFQATT, SNEGSKA (reference sequence). The junction had 3 bases not matched to a gene; V was cut back by 4 bases and J by 7 bases. The CDR3 is 13 amino acids. The chain's CDR3 is CSATGTGVEKLFF. In nucleotides, the CDR3 is TGCAGTGCTACCGGGACAGGGGTTGAAAAACTGTTTTTT.

In the case of this clonotype: A read error may produce the germline difference seen at one junction end. The rearrangement joins TRBV27 to TRBJ1-4; D possibly corresponds to TRBD1 (6 bases). The germline V gene has CDR1 MNHEY and CDR2 SMNVEV (reference sequence). The CDR3 runs 15 residues. For the CDR3, the DNA is TGTGCCGGCAGTTCCACAGGGAGAACTAATGAAAAACTGTTTTTT. This sequence encodes CAGSSTGRTNEKLFF. The full variable domain, with the rest looked up from reference TRBV27 and TRBJ1-4, is EAQVTQNPRYLITVTGKKLTVTCSQNMNHEYMSWYRQDPGLGLRQIYYSMNVEVTDKGDVPEGYKVSRKEKRNFPLILESPSPNQTSLYFCAGSSTGRTNEKLFFGSGTQLSVL.

Notes on this clonotype: Given a much more abundant clone one base away, this may be a read error. The chain links TRBV20-1 to TRBJ2-1; the match to TRBD2 covers 14 bases. This CDR3 has 15 residues. Germline loops: CDR1 DFQATT, CDR2 SNEGSKA (reference sequence). The CDR3 here is CSASTSGGAWNEQLF. CDR3 coding DNA: TGCAGTGCTTCGACTAGCGGGGGGGCCTGGAATGAGCAGTTATTC.

J is TRBJ1-3 and V is TRBV27; D not certain. The ends were cut back, 8 bases at V and 4 bases at J, with 12 bases in the middle. CDR3 size: 13 residues. Germline V CDR1 and CDR2: MNHEY, SMNVEV (reference sequence). The CDR3 nucleotides are TGTGCCAGCGCACTAATAAGGGGAAACACCATATATTTT. Translation gives CASALIRGNTIYF.

A note on this clonotype: Possible read error: a much larger clone is one base away. The rearrangement joins TRBV2 to TRBJ2-7; D is ambiguous. The germline CDR1 and CDR2 sequences are SNHLY and FYNNEI. This CDR3 has 12 residues. The V gene lost 7 bases and the J gene lost 4 bases, with 11 bases spanning the gap. This CDR3 reads CASTPLRYEQYF. The CDR3 nucleotides are TGTGCCAGCACCCCACTGAGATACGAGCAGTACTTC.

The chain links TRBV7-2 to TRBJ2-3; D is perhaps TRBD2 (5 bases). The ends were cut back, 2 bases at V and 1 base at J, with 13 bases in the middle. The CDR3 length is 16 residues. Germline CDR1 is SGHTA and CDR2 is FQGNSA. CDR3 protein: CASSLRGGLGTDTQYF. In DNA, the CDR3 is TGTGCCAGCAGCTTAAGAGGAGGCCTCGGCACAGATACGCAGTATTTT.

This chain joins TRBV4-1 and TRBJ1-2; no definite D call. Germline V gene lookup returns CDR1 MGHRA and CDR2 YSYEKL. V was cut by 5 bases and J by 4 bases, with 17 bases left in between. The CDR3 totals 15 residues. The CDR3 DNA reads TGCGCCAGCAGCGACCCCCTGGGGTCCGGCTATGGCTACACCTTC. This sequence encodes CASSDPLGSGYGYTF.

The chain recombines TRBV7-9 with TRBJ2-4; tentative D call: TRBD2 (5 bases). Germline V lookup: CDR1 SEHNR, CDR2 FQNEAQ (reference sequence). V lost 0 bases and J 3 bases, leaving 12 bases between the germline ends. This CDR3 spans 16 amino acids. The CDR3 DNA reads TGTGCCAGCAGCTTAGCGGACTCTATAGTCAAAAACATTCAGTACTTC. Protein: CASSLADSIVKNIQYF.

The CDR3 nucleotides are TGTGCTAGTGCCGCTGGGACAGGGGCTGGAAACACCATATATTTT. Residues: CASAAGTGAGNTIYF. The gene calls are TRBV12-5 and TRBJ1-3; TRBD1 matches 10 bases. V shed 7 bases and J 2 bases; nucleotides not matched to a gene: 5. Germline loops: CDR1 LGHNT, CDR2 FRNRAP. The CDR3 length is 15 residues.

With respect to this clonotype: A read error may be the cause here, since a much bigger clone is one base away. CDR3 in amino acids: CSGERGQYEQYF. The CDR3 DNA reads as TGCAGCGGTGAAAGGGGGCAATACGAGCAGTACTTC. The chain couples TRBV29-1 to TRBJ2-7, with 7 bases lining up with TRBD1. The CDR3 spans 12 residues. Germline-derived CDR1 and CDR2 are SQVTM and ANQGSEA.

This clonotype was seen more than once but under ten times. The chain couples TRBV5-1 to TRBJ2-7; possible D gene TRBD1, 5 bases. V was shortened by 4 bases and J by 0 bases, with 14 bases between the two germline ends. This CDR3 region has 15 residues. Germline V gives CDR1 SGHRS, CDR2 YFSETQ. For the CDR3, the DNA is TGCGCCAGCAGCCCTGACAGCCTCAGCTCCTACGAGCAGTACTTC. Protein product: CASSPDSLSSYEQYF. Complete variable domain (other parts from reference TRBV5-1 and TRBJ2-7): KAGVTQTPRYLIKTRGQQVTLSCSPISGHRSVSWYQQTPGQGLQFLFEYFSETQRNKGNFPGRFSGRQFSNSRSEMNVSTLELGDSALYLCASSPDSLSSYEQYFGPGTRLTVT.

This clonotype was counted a few times. The chain carries TRBV3-1 and TRBJ2-7, with a possible D match to TRBD2 (5 bases). CDR1 is LGHDT and CDR2 is YNNKEL in the germline V gene (reference sequence). The CDR3 consists of 17 residues. V was clipped by 1 base and J by 3 bases, with 19 bases between them. The CDR3 is CASSQGPAASFIYEQYF. CDR3 bases: TGTGCCAGCAGCCAAGGTCCCGCGGCTAGCTTCATCTACGAGCAGTACTTC.

As to this clonotype: A read error may be the cause here, since a much bigger clone is one base away. V and J are TRBV29-1 and TRBJ2-1, with TRBD2 as a possible D gene (6 bases). CDR1 is SQVTM, CDR2 ANQGSEA, per germline. The CDR3 extends over 13 amino acids. This CDR3 reads CGVETDYPREQFF. Here the CDR3 DNA reads TGCGGCGTTGAAACGGACTACCCCCGCGAGCAGTTCTTC.

Only a few counts were recorded for this clonotype. The chain joins TRBV5-1 to TRBJ2-5, with D possibly being TRBD2 (6 bases). The CDR3 has 16 amino acids. Germline CDR1 and CDR2: SGHRS and YFSETQ. V was trimmed by 0 bases and J by 5 bases, leaving 17 bases between them. The CDR3 region is CASSLEPQGGGETQYF. CDR3 DNA: TGCGCCAGCAGCTTGGAACCCCAGGGAGGCGGGGAGACCCAGTACTTC.